This T cell receptor beta chain was sequenced in a study of response to subunit inactivated influenza vaccine. Notes on the study in general: T cells newly recruited by each seasonal influenza vaccination are few, the authors suggested.

Only a few counts were recorded for this clonotype. Its antigen is unknown. This CDR3 comprises 14 residues. Germline CDR1 and CDR2: GTSNPN and SVGIG (reference sequence). Trimming shortened V by 1 base and J by 2 bases, and 11 bases separated the two germline ends. TCRdb ran MiXCR on the RT-PCR reads and lists one entry per CDR3 protein. The sample yields under 750,000 distinct CDR3 sequences, 12% seen once. Material: PBMCs from blood, obtained on the day of vaccination. The chain employs TRBV30 and TRBJ2-5; D gene ambiguous. The TCR comes from a man aged 50-59 years who received an inactivated influenza vaccine. CDR3 in amino acids: CAWSDAAEQETQYF. CDR3 in DNA: TGTGCCTGGAGTGACGCGGCCGAGCAAGAGACCCAGTACTTC.